This T cell receptor (beta chain) was documented in a study of CD8 T cells in ankylosing spondylitis. TCRdb analysed the 5' RACE reads with MiXCR anew, one entry per CDR3 protein. The sample includes just under 350,000 distinct CDR3 sequences, roughly 14% of them seen just once. This clonotype was recorded a few times. The CDR3 length is 14 residues. Trimming shortened V by 5 bases and J by 5 bases, and 15 bases separated the two germline ends. Germline values: CDR1 LNHDA, CDR2 SQIVND (reference sequence). This receptor was taken from a male donor with ankylosing spondylitis or in good health (not recorded which). Input material: blood, either unsorted or a sorted T cell fraction (not recorded which). The V call is TRBV19, the J call TRBJ1-1, with D unresolved. Written as DNA, the CDR3 is TGTGCCAGTAGTCCGACGTTAGTCGGGACTGAAGCTTTCTTT. It codes for CASSPTLVGTEAFF.